This T cell receptor beta chain is from a study of post-analysis software for immune sequencing data. For the study at large: Recorded subtypes: relapsing-remitting, secondary progressive, progressive-relapsing; some patients unannotated.

The CDR3 has 19 amino acids. Germline V lookup: CDR1 SEHNR, CDR2 FQNEAQ (reference sequence). With V trimmed by 5 bases and J by 8 bases, 27 bases remained unmatched. As concerns this clonotype: No antigen is known for it.

Libraries were made from TCR beta cDNA, and they carried unique molecular identifiers. Input of about 0.9 to 10 million T cells yielded 400,000 to 550,000 cDNA molecules. MiXCR, applied by TCRdb to the PCR reads, yields one record per CDR3 protein. The table records about 770,000 distinct CDR3 sequences, 46% of them present only once. General observations from the study: Among multiple sclerosis patients, normalized Chao1 diversity was significantly below that of controls. Strong co-clustering by F measure was seen for same-batch samples. Patients carried four or five TRBV segments more frequently than controls did, and TRBV5-6, TRBV5-1 and TRBV20-1 were among them.

The chain links TRBV7-9 to TRBJ2-7; 7 bases align to TRBD1. The TCR comes from a girl aged 10-17 years with multiple sclerosis. The sequenced sample was blood. In DNA form, the CDR3 reads TGTGCCAGCAGCCACCGAACACCCGCAACCGGGACAGAAGTAGGCAAGCAGTACTTC. Translation: CASSHRTPATGTEVGKQYF.